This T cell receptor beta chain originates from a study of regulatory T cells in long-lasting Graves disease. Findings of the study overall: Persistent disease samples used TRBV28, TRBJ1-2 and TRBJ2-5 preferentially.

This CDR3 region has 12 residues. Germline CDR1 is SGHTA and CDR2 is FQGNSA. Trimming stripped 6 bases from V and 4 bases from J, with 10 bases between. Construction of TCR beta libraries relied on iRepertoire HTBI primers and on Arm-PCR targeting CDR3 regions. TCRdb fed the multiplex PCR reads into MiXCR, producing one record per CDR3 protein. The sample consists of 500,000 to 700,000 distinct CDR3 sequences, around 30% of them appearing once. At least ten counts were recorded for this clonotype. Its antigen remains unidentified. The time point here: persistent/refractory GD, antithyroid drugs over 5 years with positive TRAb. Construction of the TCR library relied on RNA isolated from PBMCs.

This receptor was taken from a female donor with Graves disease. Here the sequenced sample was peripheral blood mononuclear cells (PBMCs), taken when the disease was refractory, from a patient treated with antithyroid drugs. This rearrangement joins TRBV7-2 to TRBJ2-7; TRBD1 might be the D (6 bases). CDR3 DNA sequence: TGTGCCAGCAGGGGGGCAGAGTACGAGCAGTACTTC. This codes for CASRGAEYEQYF. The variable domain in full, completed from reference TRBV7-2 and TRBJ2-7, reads GAGVSQSPSNKVTEKGKDVELRCDPISGHTALYWYRQSLGQGLEFLIYFQGNSAPDKSGLPSDRFSAERTGGSVSTLTIQRTQQEDSAVYLCASRGAEYEQYFGPGTRLTVT.